This T cell receptor (beta chain) was captured in a study of T-cell reconstitution after alpha-beta-depleted transplantation in children. The authors prepared the TCRbeta library with unique molecular identifiers. TCRdb reprocessed the PCR reads with MiXCR, giving one entry per CDR3 protein. This sample has roughly 300,000 distinct CDR3 sequences, with approximately 10% found just once. General observations from the study: Counts and diversity of T cells one year after transplant came mostly from newly produced T cells. There were reportedly several hundred expanded graft clones from which alpha-beta T cells came about two months after transplant.

The V end was cut by 1 base, the J end by 5 bases, with 15 bases between. In germline, CDR1 is SEHNR, CDR2 FQNEAQ (reference sequence). The CDR3 totals 16 residues. This clonotype was seen many times. Its antigen is not identified. The sample here was peripheral blood, taken 180 days after TCRalphabeta/CD19-depleted stem cell transplant. The clonotype comes from a male patient between 2 and 15 years old who had a stem cell transplant for chronic granulomatous disease, so the T cells may come from the graft donor. The chain has TRBV7-9 and TRBJ2-1; D is perhaps TRBD1 or TRBD2 (5 bases each). This chain's CDR3 is CASSLERGAEHNEQFF. CDR3 DNA: TGTGCCAGCAGCTTAGAGAGGGGAGCGGAACACAATGAGCAGTTCTTC.